This is a list of T cell receptor beta chains from one sample in a study of blood T cells in healthy people across ages. TCRdb itself ran the 5' RACE reads through MiXCR, one entry per CDR3 protein. The data hold some 900,000 distinct CDR3 sequences, with roughly 52% observed a single time. Sequenced sample: blood. The receptors were sampled from a man under 40 in good health. The CDR3 runs from the conserved cysteine through the conserved F or W.

J	V	CDR3
TRBJ2-1	TRBV6-5	CASSYLLSSYNEQFF
TRBJ2-1	TRBV3-1	CASSYIPGLSYNEQFF
TRBJ1-1	TRBV14	CASSRGLTRRAEAFF
TRBJ1-5	TRBV15	CATSTQGASGNQPQHF
TRBJ2-1	TRBV2	CAFGTDYNEQFF
TRBJ2-1	TRBV29-1	CSVEDSPYNEQFF
TRBJ2-7	TRBV7-9	CASSFSPDSYEQYF
TRBJ2-4	TRBV20-1	CSARDPRTGDGNIQYF
NA	TRBV20-1	CSASGSGGARNIQYF
TRBJ2-1	TRBV6-5	CASSYPGLSNEQFF
TRBJ2-3	TRBV6-2/TRBV6-3	CASSYSIQTDTQYF
TRBJ2-3	TRBV27	CASSLVGGGSGTDTQYF
TRBJ2-3	TRBV7-2	CASSVPGTYPRYF
TRBJ1-4	TRBV24-1	CATSETGTANEKLFF
TRBJ2-5	TRBV9	CASSVGGPDEETQYF
TRBJ2-4	TRBV10-3	CAIRRGMDLDIQYF
NA	TRBV20-1	CSARDSDRGLYEQYF
TRBJ2-1	TRBV20-1	CSAGPGLNEQFF
TRBJ2-5	TRBV2	CASKLAGGYNEQYF
NA	TRBV10-3	CAINPTGGRLDEQYF
TRBJ1-1	TRBV7-2	CASSLNSAEAFF
TRBJ1-1	TRBV3-1	CASSQRAQGQAFF
TRBJ2-3	TRBV3-1	CASSPARVSTDTQYF
TRBJ1-5	TRBV27	CASSFGRDYQPQHF
TRBJ2-7	TRBV10-3	CAIGSSGGSYEQYF
NA	TRBV14	CASSQIRGETQYF
TRBJ2-1	TRBV20-1	CSATSGGAGEQFF
TRBJ1-4	TRBV4-1	CASSPGGTGMEKLFF
TRBJ1-4	TRBV12-3/TRBV12-4	CASSYRQGEDEKLFF
TRBJ2-5	TRBV7-2	CASSLTSGEETQYF
TRBJ1-1	TRBV5-6	CASSLGRRGTEAFF
TRBJ2-5	TRBV28	CASSLFDPRETQYF
TRBJ1-2	TRBV3-1	CASSQPLGQGHGYTF
TRBJ2-7	TRBV4-1	CASSHRQGHEQYF
TRBJ2-7	TRBV7-9	CASNPRDLSYEQYF
TRBJ1-5	TRBV28	CASSTLDGNNQPQHF
TRBJ2-7	TRBV4-3	CASSQVLGGLGHEQYF
TRBJ2-7	TRBV28	CATGRQGRYEQYF
TRBJ1-2	TRBV9	CASSVEGGVGYGYTF
TRBJ2-7	TRBV27	CASSNRGIYEQYF
TRBJ1-5	TRBV27	CATWGGNNQPQHF
TRBJ1-1	TRBV9	CASSAQEGTEAFF
TRBJ2-7	TRBV27	CASRVDRGAYEQYF
TRBJ2-3	TRBV5-1	CASSLDGAGRFTDTQYF
TRBJ2-2	TRBV20-1	CSARDGFGGAYTGELFF